In its sample, the clone carrying this TCR beta chain was seen a few times. Its antigen is not identified. The ends were cut back, 3 bases at V and 2 bases at J, with 8 bases in the middle. Germline assignment: CDR1 LGHDT and CDR2 YNNKEL (reference sequence). The CDR3 loop spans 14 amino acids. The data stem from a study of T cell responses to AZD1222 COVID-19 vaccine. Study results and limitations: CD4 TCRs associated with vaccination spanned spike, dominating at 160-218 and 743-854. Reports indicate that nearly half of spike-specific TCRs are directed at unmutated variant regions.

Clones were read by immunoSEQ multiplex PCR, and TCRdb kept only the in-frame ones, dropping some. The table has around 120,000 clones, approximately 83% seen once. J is TRBJ1-3 and V is TRBV3-1 (or the pseudogene TRBV3-2), with unresolved D. The receptor comes from an adult in good health. Sequencing was performed on peripheral blood, taken on day 0 of MenACWY control vaccination. In nucleotides, the CDR3 is TGTGCCAGCAGCCAGAGAGAGACTGGAAACACCATATATTTT. Amino acid sequence: CASSQRETGNTIYF.